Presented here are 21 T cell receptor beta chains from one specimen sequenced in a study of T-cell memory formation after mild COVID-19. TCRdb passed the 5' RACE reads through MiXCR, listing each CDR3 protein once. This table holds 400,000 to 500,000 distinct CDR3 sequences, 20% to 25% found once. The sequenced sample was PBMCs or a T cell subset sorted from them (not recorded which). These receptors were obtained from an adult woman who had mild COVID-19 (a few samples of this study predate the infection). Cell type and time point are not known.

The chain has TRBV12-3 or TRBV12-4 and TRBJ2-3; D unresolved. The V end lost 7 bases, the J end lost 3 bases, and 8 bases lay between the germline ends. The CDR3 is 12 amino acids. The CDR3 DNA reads TGTGCCAGCAACCTCCGGACAGATACGCAGTATTTT. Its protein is CASNLRTDTQYF.

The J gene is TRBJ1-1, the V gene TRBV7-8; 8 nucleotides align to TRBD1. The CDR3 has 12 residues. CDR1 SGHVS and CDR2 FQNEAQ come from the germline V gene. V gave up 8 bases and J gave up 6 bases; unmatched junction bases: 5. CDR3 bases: TGTGCCAGCGGGACAGGTCGCGCTGAAGCTTTCTTT. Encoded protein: CASGTGRAEAFF.

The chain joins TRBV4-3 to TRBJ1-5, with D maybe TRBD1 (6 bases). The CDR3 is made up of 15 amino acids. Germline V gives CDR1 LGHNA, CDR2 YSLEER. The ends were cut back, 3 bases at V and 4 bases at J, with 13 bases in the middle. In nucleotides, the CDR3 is TGCGCCAGCAGCCAGGAGACAGGAGTAAATCAGCCCCAGCATTTT. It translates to CASSQETGVNQPQHF.

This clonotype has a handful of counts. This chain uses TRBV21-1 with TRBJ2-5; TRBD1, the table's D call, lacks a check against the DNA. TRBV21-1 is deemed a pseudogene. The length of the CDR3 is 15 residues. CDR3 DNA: TGTGCCAGCAGCAAAATATTAAGGGGCCAAGAGACCCAGTACTTC. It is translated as CASSKILRGQETQYF.

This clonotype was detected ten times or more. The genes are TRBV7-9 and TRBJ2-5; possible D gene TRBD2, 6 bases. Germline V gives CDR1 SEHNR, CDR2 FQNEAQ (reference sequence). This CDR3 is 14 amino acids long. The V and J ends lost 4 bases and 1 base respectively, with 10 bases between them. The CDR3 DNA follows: TGTGCCAGCAGCTCACGGGACTCCCAAGAGACCCAGTACTTC. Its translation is CASSSRDSQETQYF.

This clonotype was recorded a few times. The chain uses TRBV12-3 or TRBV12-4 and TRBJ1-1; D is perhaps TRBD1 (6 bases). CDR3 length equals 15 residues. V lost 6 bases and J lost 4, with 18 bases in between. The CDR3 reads CASRSQGQGFTEAFF. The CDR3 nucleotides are TGTGCCAGCAGGTCCCAAGGGCAGGGGTTCACTGAAGCTTTCTTT.

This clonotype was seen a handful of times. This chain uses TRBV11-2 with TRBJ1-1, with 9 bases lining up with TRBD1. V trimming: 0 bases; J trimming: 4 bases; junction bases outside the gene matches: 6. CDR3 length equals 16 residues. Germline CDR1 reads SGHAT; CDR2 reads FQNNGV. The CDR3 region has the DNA TGTGCCAGCAGCTTAGATCGGGGGACAGGGAGCACTGAAGCTTTCTTT. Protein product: CASSLDRGTGSTEAFF.

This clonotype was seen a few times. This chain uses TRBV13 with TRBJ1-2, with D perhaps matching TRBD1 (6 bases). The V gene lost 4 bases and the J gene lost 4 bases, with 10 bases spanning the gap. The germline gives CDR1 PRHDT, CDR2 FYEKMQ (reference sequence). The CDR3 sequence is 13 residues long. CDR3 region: CASSSQDSYGYTF. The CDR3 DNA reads TGTGCCAGCAGCTCCCAGGACAGCTATGGCTACACCTTC.

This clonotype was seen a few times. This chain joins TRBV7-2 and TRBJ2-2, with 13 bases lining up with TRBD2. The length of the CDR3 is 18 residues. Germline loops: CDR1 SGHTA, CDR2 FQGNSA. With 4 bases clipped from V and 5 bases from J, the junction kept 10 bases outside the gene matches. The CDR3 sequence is CASSSSGLAGTRTGELFF. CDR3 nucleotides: TGTGCCAGCAGCTCCTCGGGACTAGCGGGAACACGAACCGGGGAGCTGTTTTTT. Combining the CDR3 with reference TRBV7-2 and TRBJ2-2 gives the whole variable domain GAGVSQSPSNKVTEKGKDVELRCDPISGHTALYWYRQSLGQGLEFLIYFQGNSAPDKSGLPSDRFSAERTGGSVSTLTIQRTQQEDSAVYLCASSSSGLAGTRTGELFFGEGSRLTVL.

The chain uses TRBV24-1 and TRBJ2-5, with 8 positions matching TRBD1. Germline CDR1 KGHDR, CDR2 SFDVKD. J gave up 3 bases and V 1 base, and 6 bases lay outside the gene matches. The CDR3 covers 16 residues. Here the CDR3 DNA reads TGTGCCACCAGTGATTTTGGCAGGGGGCGGAAAGAGACCCAGTACTTC. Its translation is CATSDFGRGRKETQYF.

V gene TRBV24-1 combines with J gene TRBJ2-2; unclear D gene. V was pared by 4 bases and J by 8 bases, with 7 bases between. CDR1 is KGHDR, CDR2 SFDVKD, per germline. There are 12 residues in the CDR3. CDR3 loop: CATSDYRGELFF. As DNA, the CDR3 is TGTGCCACCAGTGACTACCGGGGGGAGCTGTTTTTT.

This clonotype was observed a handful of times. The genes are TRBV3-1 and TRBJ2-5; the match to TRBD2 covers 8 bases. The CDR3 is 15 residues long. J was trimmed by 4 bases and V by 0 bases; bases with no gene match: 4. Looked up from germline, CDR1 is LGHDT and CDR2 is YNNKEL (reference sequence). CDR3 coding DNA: TGTGCCAGCAGCCAAGAGGTCGCGGGAGGAGAGACCCAGTACTTC. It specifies CASSQEVAGGETQYF.

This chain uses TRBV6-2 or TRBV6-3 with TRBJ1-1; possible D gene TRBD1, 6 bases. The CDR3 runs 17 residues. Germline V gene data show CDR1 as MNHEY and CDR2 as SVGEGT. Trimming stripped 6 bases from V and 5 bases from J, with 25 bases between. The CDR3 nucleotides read TGTGCCAGCAGCGCGAGGCCACTCACAGGGTCCGTTACTGAAGCTTTCTTT. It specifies CASSARPLTGSVTEAFF.

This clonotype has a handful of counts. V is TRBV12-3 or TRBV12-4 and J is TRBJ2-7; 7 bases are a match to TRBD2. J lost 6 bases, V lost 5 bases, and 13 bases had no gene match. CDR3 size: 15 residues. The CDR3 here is CASSPDRASGIEQYF. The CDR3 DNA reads TGTGCCAGCAGTCCAGACCGGGCTAGCGGAATCGAGCAGTACTTC.

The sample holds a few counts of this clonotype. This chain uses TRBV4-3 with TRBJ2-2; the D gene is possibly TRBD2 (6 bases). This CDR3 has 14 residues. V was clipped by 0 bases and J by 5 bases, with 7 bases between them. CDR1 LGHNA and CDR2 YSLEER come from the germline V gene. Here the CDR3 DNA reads TGCGCCAGCAGCCAAGAGAGCGGGACCGGGGAGCTGTTTTTT. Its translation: CASSQESGTGELFF.

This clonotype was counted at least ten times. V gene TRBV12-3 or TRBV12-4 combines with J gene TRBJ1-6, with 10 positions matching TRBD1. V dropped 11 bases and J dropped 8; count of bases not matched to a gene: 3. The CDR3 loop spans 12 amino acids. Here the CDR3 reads CAWGTGDSPLHF. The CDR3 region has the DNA TGTGCCTGGGGGACAGGGGATTCACCCCTCCACTTT.

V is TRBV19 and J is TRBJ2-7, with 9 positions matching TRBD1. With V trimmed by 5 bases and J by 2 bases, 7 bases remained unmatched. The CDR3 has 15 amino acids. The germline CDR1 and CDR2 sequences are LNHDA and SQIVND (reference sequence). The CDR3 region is CASSAGDRATYEQYF. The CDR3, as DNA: TGTGCCAGTAGTGCCGGGGACAGGGCTACCTACGAGCAGTACTTC. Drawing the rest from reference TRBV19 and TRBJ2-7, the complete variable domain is DGGITQSPKYLFRKEGQNVTLSCEQNLNHDAMYWYRQDPGQGLRLIYYSQIVNDFQKGDIAEGYSVSREKKESFPLTVTSAQKNPTAFYLCASSAGDRATYEQYFGPGTRLTVT.

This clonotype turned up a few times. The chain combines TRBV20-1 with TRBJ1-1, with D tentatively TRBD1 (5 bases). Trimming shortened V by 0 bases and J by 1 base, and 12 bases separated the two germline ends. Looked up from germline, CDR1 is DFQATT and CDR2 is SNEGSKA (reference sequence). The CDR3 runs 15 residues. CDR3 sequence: CSARDLRGANTEAFF. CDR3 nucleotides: TGCAGTGCTAGAGATCTTAGGGGAGCGAACACTGAAGCTTTCTTT.

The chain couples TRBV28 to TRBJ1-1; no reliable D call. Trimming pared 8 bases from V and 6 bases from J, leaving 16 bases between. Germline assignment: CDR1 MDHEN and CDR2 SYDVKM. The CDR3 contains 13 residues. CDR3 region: CASCRGETAEAFF. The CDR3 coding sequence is TGTGCCAGCTGCCGGGGAGAAACGGCTGAAGCTTTCTTT. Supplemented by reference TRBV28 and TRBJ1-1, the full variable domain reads DVKVTQSSRYLVKRTGEKVFLECVQDMDHENMFWYRQDPGLGLRLIYFSYDVKMKEKGDIPEGYSVSREKKERFSLILESASTNQTSMYLCASCRGETAEAFFGQGTRLTVV.

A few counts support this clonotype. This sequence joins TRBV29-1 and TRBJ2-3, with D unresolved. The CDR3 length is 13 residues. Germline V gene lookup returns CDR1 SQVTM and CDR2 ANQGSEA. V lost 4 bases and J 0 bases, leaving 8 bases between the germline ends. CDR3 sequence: CSVGQTSTDTQYF. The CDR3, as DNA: TGCAGCGTTGGCCAGACAAGCACAGATACGCAGTATTTT.

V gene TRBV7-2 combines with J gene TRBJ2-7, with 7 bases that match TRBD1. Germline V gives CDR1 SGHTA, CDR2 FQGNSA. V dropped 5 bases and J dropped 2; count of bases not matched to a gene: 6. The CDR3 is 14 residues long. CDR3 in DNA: TGTGCCAGCAGCCCGAAGACAGGGACCTACGAGCAGTACTTC. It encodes CASSPKTGTYEQYF. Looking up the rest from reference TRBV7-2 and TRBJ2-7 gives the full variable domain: GAGVSQSPSNKVTEKGKDVELRCDPISGHTALYWYRQSLGQGLEFLIYFQGNSAPDKSGLPSDRFSAERTGGSVSTLTIQRTQQEDSAVYLCASSPKTGTYEQYFGPGTRLTVT.